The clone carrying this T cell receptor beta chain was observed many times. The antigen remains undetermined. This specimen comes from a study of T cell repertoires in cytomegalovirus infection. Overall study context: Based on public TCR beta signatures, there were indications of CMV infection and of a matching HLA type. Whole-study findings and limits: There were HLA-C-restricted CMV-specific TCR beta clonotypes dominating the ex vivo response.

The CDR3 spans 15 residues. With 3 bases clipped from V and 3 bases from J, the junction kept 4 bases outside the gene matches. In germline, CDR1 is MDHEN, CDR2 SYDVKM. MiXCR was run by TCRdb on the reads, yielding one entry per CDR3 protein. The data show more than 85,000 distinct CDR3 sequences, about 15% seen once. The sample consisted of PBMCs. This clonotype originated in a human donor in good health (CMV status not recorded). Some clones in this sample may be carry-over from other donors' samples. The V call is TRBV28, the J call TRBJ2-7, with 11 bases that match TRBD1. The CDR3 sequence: CASSFQGQGGYEQYF. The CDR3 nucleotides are TGTGCCAGCAGTTTTCAGGGACAGGGGGGCTACGAGCAGTACTTC.